One T cell receptor beta chain is described in this entry. The sample belongs to a study of technical replicates of blood from a few donors. Produced via immunoSEQ multiplex PCR; TCRdb's table is partial and in-frame only. The sample comprises 15,000 to 20,000 clones, about 87% of which are singletons, and 9% to 15% rests with the top ten. This CDR3 region has 16 residues. V lost 0 bases to trimming and J lost 2 bases; unmatched junction nucleotides: 4. The germline CDR1 and CDR2 sequences are MNHEY and SVGAGI. The chain carries TRBV6-5 and TRBJ2-1; 7 nucleotides agree with TRBD2. This TCR was sampled from a human donor in good health. The sample consisted of PBMCs. The chain's CDR3 is CASSYSSSGPYNEQFF. In nucleotides, the CDR3 is TGTGCCAGCAGTTACTCATCTAGCGGTCCCTACAATGAGCAGTTCTTC.